Listed here are 31 T cell receptor beta chains from one sample, sequenced in a study of blood T cell repertoires in COVID-19. Here immunoSEQ multiplex PCR was the method, and the copy in TCRdb shows in-frame clones only, minus some. The table records some 220,000 clones, approximately 80% of them present only once. The sequenced sample was peripheral blood. All receptors derive from a human donor in a cohort sampled during active COVID-19.

This chain links TRBV28 with TRBJ2-4, with 10 bases matching TRBD1. The germline gives CDR1 MDHEN, CDR2 SYDVKM. Trimming took 4 bases from V and 8 from J; bases not matched to a gene: 8. The CDR3 sequence is 15 residues long. This chain's CDR3 is CASSSTGGGLYIQYF. DNA for the CDR3: TGTGCCAGCAGTTCGACAGGGGGCGGGTTATACATTCAGTACTTC.

This chain joins TRBV4-2 and TRBJ1-2; 7 nucleotides align to TRBD1. The germline V gene encodes CDR1 LGHNA and CDR2 YNFKEQ. The CDR3 spans 13 residues. Losses at the gene ends were 4 bases for V and 5 bases for J; bases not matched to a gene: 4. Here the CDR3 DNA reads TGTGCCAGCAGCCGATCGACAGGGTATGGCTACACCTTC. Encoded protein: CASSRSTGYGYTF.

This clone was recorded only once. V gene TRBV10-3 combines with J gene TRBJ1-1; 7 positions match TRBD1. The CDR3 extends over 11 amino acids. The germline gives CDR1 ENHRY, CDR2 SYGVKD. After removal of 10 bases from V and 3 bases from J, the junction contained 2 bases not matched to a gene. The CDR3: CATTGDTEAFF. CDR3 coding DNA: TGTGCCACCACAGGGGACACTGAAGCTTTCTTT.

The chain is built from TRBV2 and TRBJ1-5, with 7 bases that match TRBD1. The CDR3 extends over 16 amino acids. V lost 6 bases and J lost 0; bases outside the gene matches: 8. Germline V gene lookup returns CDR1 SNHLY and CDR2 FYNNEI. CDR3 DNA sequence: TGTGCCAGCAGCGCCGACAGGGAGTATAGCAATCAGCCCCAGCATTTT. It encodes CASSADREYSNQPQHF.

For the CDR3, the DNA is TGTGCCAGCTCACCACTCTTGGGGAAGGGGGCAATCCCGAACACCGGGGAGCTGTTTTTT. Translating gives CASSPLLGKGAIPNTGELFF. This chain links TRBV18 with TRBJ2-2; 7 bases match TRBD1. Per germline, CDR1 KGHSH and CDR2 LQKENI. This CDR3 has 20 amino acids. Trimming at V came to 1 base and at J to 0 bases, leaving 14 bases not matched to a gene.

This chain links TRBV5-8 with TRBJ2-7, with D possibly matching TRBD1 (6 bases). From germline, CDR1 is SGHTS and CDR2 YDEGEE. V lost 1 base and J 3 bases, leaving 14 bases between the germline ends. The CDR3 loop spans 15 amino acids. CDR3 in DNA: TGTGCCAGCAGCTTGACCTGGGGGCTTGTCTACGAGCAGTACTTC. Translation gives CASSLTWGLVYEQYF.

This chain joins TRBV2 and TRBJ2-7, with TRBD1 matching over 10 bases. The CDR3 is 16 amino acids. Germline assignment: CDR1 SNHLY and CDR2 FYNNEI. V lost 2 bases to trimming and J lost 2 bases; unmatched junction nucleotides: 6. In nucleotides, the CDR3 is TGTGCCAGCAGTGAAAGGGACAGGGGTGAAACCTACGAGCAGTACTTC. Its translation: CASSERDRGETYEQYF. Using reference TRBV2 and TRBJ2-7 for the parts outside the CDR3, the full variable domain is EPEVTQTPSHQVTQMGQEVILRCVPISNHLYFYWYRQILGQKVEFLVSFYNNEISEKSEIFDDQFSVERPDGSNFTLKIRSTKLEDSAMYFCASSERDRGETYEQYFGPGTRLTVT.

The DNA of the CDR3 is TGTGCCAGCAGCGCCCGGCTAGTAGAGACCCAGTACTTC. Encoded protein: CASSARLVETQYF. This chain links TRBV9 with TRBJ2-5, with D unclear. This CDR3 is 13 amino acids long. CDR1 and CDR2 from the germline V gene are SGDLS and YYNGEE. V was cut by 3 bases and J by 4 bases, with 10 bases left in between.

This clone was counted ten times or more. The chain uses TRBV5-4 and TRBJ1-1; D ambiguous. The CDR3 has 15 residues. CDR1 is SGHNT and CDR2 is YYREEE in the germline V gene (reference sequence). With 1 base removed from V and 0 bases from J, the gap between germline ends came to 10 bases. This CDR3 is CASSLQAGLNTEAFF. The CDR3 DNA reads TGTGCCAGCAGCTTGCAGGCTGGGTTGAACACTGAAGCTTTCTTT.

The V gene is TRBV5-1, the J gene TRBJ1-3, with 7 bases identical to TRBD1. Germline V lookup: CDR1 SGHRS, CDR2 YFSETQ. V lost 7 bases, J lost 0 bases, and 7 bases stayed unmatched. This CDR3 region has 15 residues. The CDR3 region is CASRLGTVSGNTIYF. In DNA form, the CDR3 reads TGCGCCAGCCGGCTTGGGACAGTCTCTGGAAACACCATATATTTT.

This sequence joins TRBV5-1 and TRBJ1-1, with 9 bases identical to TRBD1. CDR1 is SGHRS, CDR2 YFSETQ, per germline. Trimming cost V 0 bases and J 4 bases; bases outside gene matches: 4. The CDR3 consists of 15 residues. CDR3 amino acids: CASSLGDRVSTEAFF. In DNA, the CDR3 is TGCGCCAGCAGCTTGGGGGACAGGGTATCCACTGAAGCTTTCTTT.

This clone was counted once. The V gene is TRBV19, the J gene TRBJ2-2; TRBD1 agrees at 8 bases. Germline CDR1 reads LNHDA; CDR2 reads SQIVND (reference sequence). Trimming at V came to 9 bases and at J to 3 bases, leaving 6 bases not matched to a gene. The length of the CDR3 is 14 residues. The CDR3 sequence is CASLPGGYTGELFF. Written as DNA, the CDR3 is TGTGCCAGCCTCCCAGGGGGCTACACCGGGGAGCTGTTTTTT.

The rearrangement joins TRBV10-1 to TRBJ2-7; TRBD2 matches at 10 bases. Losses at the gene ends were 9 bases for V and 1 base for J; bases not matched to a gene: 3. Looked up from germline, CDR1 is WNHNN and CDR2 is SYGVQD (reference sequence). The CDR3 totals 13 residues. DNA for the CDR3: TGCGCCAGAGGACTAGCGGTTTCCTACGAGCAGTACTTC. Residues: CARGLAVSYEQYF.

J is TRBJ1-5 and V is TRBV30, with D possibly TRBD1 on 5 matching bases. CDR3 length: 13 residues. Per the germline V gene, CDR1 is GTSNPN and CDR2 is SVGIG (reference sequence). V lost 4 bases to trimming and J lost 6 bases, with 13 bases between them. The CDR3 loop reads CAWNGRGGQPQHF. The CDR3, as DNA: TGTGCCTGGAATGGGAGGGGAGGTCAGCCCCAGCATTTT.

This clone has just a few counts. The chain recombines TRBV19 with TRBJ2-1; 11 bases are a match to TRBD2. Germline lookup yields CDR1 LNHDA and CDR2 SQIVND (reference sequence). This CDR3 contains 16 residues. With V trimmed by 4 bases and J by 10 bases, 12 bases remained unmatched. The CDR3 spells CASSTPGASGRWEQFF. The DNA of the CDR3 is TGTGCCAGTAGTACCCCTGGGGCTAGCGGGAGGTGGGAGCAGTTCTTC.

V is TRBV28 and J is TRBJ2-1; 11 nucleotides agree with TRBD2. The germline V gene encodes CDR1 MDHEN and CDR2 SYDVKM. Losses at the gene ends were 7 bases for V and 6 bases for J; bases not matched to a gene: 8. The CDR3 is 15 amino acids. CDR3 bases: TGTGCCAGCAAATTCCTCGGACTAGCGGGCAATGAGCAGTTCTTC. Translating gives CASKFLGLAGNEQFF.

The rearrangement uses TRBV2 and TRBJ2-5; perhaps TRBD1 as D (5 bases). V was shortened by 6 bases and J by 2 bases, with 13 bases between the two germline ends. The CDR3 consists of 14 residues. Germline CDR1 SNHLY, CDR2 FYNNEI. CDR3 coding DNA: TGTGCCAGCAGCTACGGACAACATCAAGAGACCCAGTACTTC. Its protein is CASSYGQHQETQYF.

This rearrangement joins TRBV29-1 to TRBJ1-6, with TRBD1 identical over 8 bases. Germline V gene data show CDR1 as SQVTM and CDR2 as ANQGSEA. The CDR3 runs to 15 residues. With 5 bases clipped from V and 7 bases from J, the junction kept 10 bases outside the gene matches. The CDR3 here is CSVSTDRGANSPLHF. In DNA form, the CDR3 reads TGCAGCGTTTCAACCGACAGGGGAGCAAATTCACCCCTCCACTTT.

V and J are TRBV19 and TRBJ1-5, with a tentative D call TRBD1 (6 bases). Between the trimmed V and J ends, which lost 4 bases and 6 bases, there was a span of 13 bases. CDR1 and CDR2 (germline): LNHDA, SQIVND (reference sequence). This CDR3 has 14 residues. The CDR3 DNA reads as TGTGCCAGTAGTAGCAAAACACAGGGTCAGCCCCAGCATTTT. It specifies CASSSKTQGQPQHF.

The V and J genes are TRBV7-9 and TRBJ1-2, with D possibly matching TRBD1 (5 bases). The V end lost 9 bases, the J end lost 0 bases, and 20 bases lay between the germline ends. Germline CDR1 and CDR2: SEHNR and FQNEAQ (reference sequence). This CDR3 is 16 amino acids long. The CDR3 here is CASGRQGGFANYGYTF. The CDR3 DNA follows: TGTGCCAGTGGGAGGCAGGGTGGTTTTGCTAACTATGGCTACACCTTC.

The CDR3 loop is CASSQYPGQGYGYTF. The CDR3 bases are TGTGCCAGCAGCCAGTACCCGGGACAGGGGTATGGCTACACCTTC. The V gene is TRBV16, the J gene TRBJ1-2, with TRBD1 identical over 10 bases. Looked up from germline, CDR1 is KGHSY and CDR2 is FQNENV. Trimming removed 3 bases from V and 5 bases from J; junction bases left unmatched: 6. CDR3 size: 15 residues.

This clone was seen just once. This chain uses TRBV10-1 with TRBJ2-5; 11 bases agree with TRBD2. Germline loops: CDR1 WNHNN, CDR2 SYGVQD (reference sequence). The J segment lost 5 bases and the V segment lost 6 bases, leaving 5 bases of the junction unmatched. The CDR3 runs to 14 residues. The CDR3 bases are TGCGCCAGCAGAAGACTAGCGGGGCGCGAGACCCAGTACTTC. This gives the protein CASRRLAGRETQYF.

This clone was seen a handful of times. This rearrangement joins TRBV6-2 or TRBV6-3 to TRBJ2-2; tentative D call: TRBD2 (6 bases). Between the trimmed V and J ends, which lost 5 bases and 4 bases, there was a span of 11 bases. The V gene's germline CDR1 is MNHEY and CDR2 SVGEGT. The CDR3 loop spans 14 amino acids. CDR3 sequence: CASSLSSVTGELFF. The CDR3 DNA sequence: TGTGCCAGCAGTCTTTCTAGCGTCACCGGGGAGCTGTTTTTT.

The V and J genes are TRBV27 and TRBJ1-2; 8 positions match TRBD1. The junction had 4 bases not matched to a gene; V was cut back by 7 bases and J by 6 bases. CDR1 and CDR2 from the germline V gene are MNHEY and SMNVEV (reference sequence). The CDR3 loop spans 12 amino acids. CDR3 sequence (DNA): TGTGCCAGCAACAGGACAGGGCATGGCTACACCTTC. This gives the protein CASNRTGHGYTF.

The chain couples TRBV28 to TRBJ1-2, with TRBD1 matching over 7 bases. Germline V CDR1 and CDR2: MDHEN, SYDVKM. The CDR3 is 14 amino acids. The J segment lost 2 bases and the V segment lost 2 bases, leaving 2 bases of the junction unmatched. CDR3 in DNA: TGTGCCAGCAGTTTAGGGGGACAGAACTATGGCTACACCTTC. Amino acids: CASSLGGQNYGYTF.

The chain uses TRBV28 and TRBJ2-5, with D tentatively TRBD1 (6 bases). The V end lost 11 bases, the J end lost 5 bases, and 21 bases lay between the germline ends. The CDR3 totals 14 residues. Germline V CDR1 and CDR2: MDHEN, SYDVKM. CDR3 sequence: CASSGGPVGETQYF. The CDR3 DNA reads as TGTGCCTCCAGTGGGGGCCCGGTGGGGGAGACCCAGTACTTC.

This clone was observed a handful of times. The rearrangement uses TRBV11-2 and TRBJ2-1, with D perhaps TRBD2 (6 bases). V lost 1 base and J 0 bases, leaving 7 bases between the germline ends. Germline values: CDR1 SGHAT, CDR2 FQNNGV. This CDR3 has 15 residues. CDR3 in DNA: TGTGCCAGCAGCTTAGGAGCGGGCTCCTACAATGAGCAGTTCTTC. This gives the protein CASSLGAGSYNEQFF.

The V and J genes are TRBV18 and TRBJ1-5; 7 nucleotides match TRBD1. The CDR3 consists of 14 residues. The junction had 4 bases not matched to a gene; V was cut back by 2 bases and J by 6 bases. Germline CDR1 KGHSH, CDR2 LQKENI. Written as DNA, the CDR3 is TGTGCCAGCTCACCAGGGCAGGGGGTTCAGCCCCAGCATTTT. Encoded protein: CASSPGQGVQPQHF.

This chain uses TRBV18 with TRBJ2-7; maybe TRBD2 (5 bases). V lost 0 bases and J 0 bases, leaving 15 bases between the germline ends. The CDR3 contains 17 residues. Germline CDR1 is KGHSH and CDR2 is LQKENI. This CDR3 is CASSPPAGGTHSYEQYF. The CDR3 DNA reads as TGTGCCAGCTCACCACCGGCGGGTGGAACTCACTCCTACGAGCAGTACTTC.

The V and J genes are TRBV30 and TRBJ2-3, with D hard to call. This CDR3 is built from 15 residues. V was pared by 0 bases and J by 0 bases, with 10 bases between. In germline, CDR1 is GTSNPN, CDR2 SVGIG (reference sequence). The CDR3 DNA follows: TGTGCCTGGAGTGTACTTGTTTCTAGCACAGATACGCAGTATTTT. Encoded protein: CAWSVLVSSTDTQYF.

This chain joins TRBV15 and TRBJ2-7; D perhaps matches TRBD1 (6 bases). The CDR3 runs to 17 residues. Germline CDR1 and CDR2: LNHNV and YYDKDF (reference sequence). The V end was cut by 0 bases, the J end by 3 bases, with 18 bases between. The CDR3 is CATSRESRDRFLYEQYF. The CDR3 DNA is TGTGCCACCAGCAGAGAGAGTCGAGACAGGTTCCTCTACGAGCAGTACTTC.